These 21 T cell receptor beta chains originate from one sample sequenced in a study of T cells in Graves' hyperthyroidism and ophthalmopathy. RNA transcripts yielded amplified TCR beta CDR3 regions. The HTBI primer set was used in a first-round RT-PCR of the TCR CDR3. In TCRdb, the multiplex PCR reads were re-called with MiXCR into one record per CDR3 protein. The repertoire holds 200,000 to 250,000 distinct CDR3 sequences, with around 16% as singletons. Sample: blood. The source is a man between 40 and 49 years old with Graves' hyperthyroidism.

This clonotype occurred once. The chain links TRBV7-9 to TRBJ2-7; D not resolved. CDR1 and CDR2 from the germline V gene are SEHNR and FQNEAQ (reference sequence). The CDR3 loop spans 14 amino acids. V dropped 1 base and J dropped 2 bases, with 9 bases sitting between them. For the CDR3, the DNA is TGTGCCAGCAGCTTAGTGACGGGCACCTACGAGCAGTACTTC. Translated: CASSLVTGTYEQYF.

Ten or more counts support this clonotype. The V gene is TRBV18, the J gene TRBJ1-2, with TRBD1 matching over 7 bases. The trim removed 6 bases at V and 3 bases at J, leaving 7 bases unmatched. Germline V gene lookup returns CDR1 KGHSH and CDR2 LQKENI. The CDR3 contains 14 residues. This chain's CDR3 is CASSTGESDYGYTF. CDR3 coding DNA: TGTGCCAGCTCTACAGGGGAGTCCGACTATGGCTACACCTTC.

V usage is TRBV20-1 and J usage is TRBJ1-1, with 7 positions matching TRBD1. V was clipped by 3 bases and J by 5 bases; unmatched bases: 12. This CDR3 is built from 15 residues. CDR1 and CDR2 from the germline V gene are DFQATT and SNEGSKA (reference sequence). CDR3 sequence reads: CSASLPTGLKTEAFF. DNA for the CDR3: TGCAGTGCTAGTCTCCCGACAGGGCTTAAAACTGAAGCTTTCTTT.

This clonotype was picked up many times. J is TRBJ1-2 and V is TRBV28; 10 positions match TRBD1. Germline V gene sequence: CDR1 MDHEN, CDR2 SYDVKM. Trimming at V came to 5 bases and at J to 4 bases, leaving 7 bases not matched to a gene. The CDR3 covers 15 residues. Here the CDR3 reads CASSEPGQGTYGYTF. The CDR3, as DNA: TGTGCCAGCAGTGAGCCGGGACAGGGGACCTATGGCTACACCTTC.

Remarks on this clonotype: Since a much larger clone is just one base distant, this may be a read error. V is TRBV12-3 or TRBV12-4 and J is TRBJ2-3, with D perhaps matching TRBD1 (7 bases). The CDR3 loop spans 14 amino acids. V was cut by 10 bases and J by 7 bases, with 21 bases left in between. CDR3 amino acids: CANRGLAIGHTQYF. For the CDR3, the DNA is TGTGCCAACAGGGGACTTGCGATTGGCCATACGCAGTATTTT.

This clonotype was recorded at least ten times. The chain links TRBV5-1 to TRBJ1-6, with D possibly TRBD1 on 6 matching bases. V was clipped by 5 bases and J by 7 bases, with 13 bases between them. CDR1 and CDR2 (germline): SGHRS, YFSETQ. The CDR3 runs 14 residues. CDR3 residues: CASRPGHGNSPLHF. The CDR3 region has the DNA TGCGCCAGCAGGCCGGGACACGGAAATTCACCCCTCCACTTT.

The V call is TRBV7-8, the J call TRBJ2-3; 8 bases are shared with TRBD2. The CDR3 totals 19 residues. CDR1 is SGHVS and CDR2 is FQNEAQ in the germline V gene. Losses at the gene ends were 1 base for V and 1 base for J; bases not matched to a gene: 13. DNA of the CDR3: TGTGCCAGCAGCTTAGTGGGACTAACTAGCGGATGGGGCACAGATACGCAGTATTTT. Amino acid sequence: CASSLVGLTSGWGTDTQYF.

This clonotype has a count of ten or more. This sequence joins TRBV3-1 and TRBJ1-4; 7 bases are shared with TRBD1. CDR1 and CDR2 (germline): LGHDT, YNNKEL (reference sequence). The CDR3 sequence is 14 residues long. J gave up 3 bases and V 2 bases, and 0 bases lay outside the gene matches. Here the CDR3 reads CASSQQGANEKLFF. The CDR3 DNA reads as TGTGCCAGCAGCCAACAGGGGGCTAATGAAAAACTGTTTTTT.

Many counts were recorded for this clonotype. The rearrangement uses TRBV2 and TRBJ2-1; 16 bases map to TRBD2. The CDR3 is made up of 18 amino acids. Germline loops: CDR1 SNHLY, CDR2 FYNNEI. J gave up 4 bases and V 5 bases, and 8 bases lay outside the gene matches. CDR3 bases: TGTGCCAGCAGTCCGCCGGGACTAGCGGGGGGGAGATACAATGAGCAGTTCTTC. This gives the protein CASSPPGLAGGRYNEQFF. Drawing the rest from reference TRBV2 and TRBJ2-1, the complete variable domain is EPEVTQTPSHQVTQMGQEVILRCVPISNHLYFYWYRQILGQKVEFLVSFYNNEISEKSEIFDDQFSVERPDGSNFTLKIRSTKLEDSAMYFCASSPPGLAGGRYNEQFFGPGTRLTVL.

This clonotype has at least ten counts. This chain links TRBV18 with TRBJ2-7; weak D call: TRBD1 (6 bases). The CDR3 has 13 amino acids. Germline-derived CDR1 and CDR2 are KGHSH and LQKENI. Trimming shortened V by 8 bases and J by 1 base, and 12 bases separated the two germline ends. CDR3 in amino acids: CASSPGQSYEQYF. The CDR3 DNA sequence: TGTGCCAGCAGCCCGGGACAATCCTACGAGCAGTACTTC.

This clonotype has a single count. The rearrangement uses TRBV11-2 and TRBJ1-6, with D possibly matching TRBD1 (6 bases). The CDR3 loop spans 16 amino acids. The V end lost 6 bases, the J end lost 0 bases, and 12 bases lay between the germline ends. Germline V lookup: CDR1 SGHAT, CDR2 FQNNGV. The CDR3 loop reads CASRDSTSSYNSPLHF. The CDR3 nucleotides are TGTGCCAGCAGGGACAGCACCAGCTCCTATAATTCACCCCTCCACTTT. Combining the CDR3 with reference TRBV11-2 and TRBJ1-6 gives the whole variable domain EAGVAQSPRYKIIEKRQSVAFWCNPISGHATLYWYQQILGQGPKLLIQFQNNGVVDDSQLPKDRFSAERLKGVDSTLKIQPAKLEDSAVYLCASRDSTSSYNSPLHFGNGTRLTVT.

The rearrangement joins TRBV2 to TRBJ2-6; D assignment may be TRBD1 or TRBD2 (6 bases each). Trimming pared 7 bases from V and 3 bases from J, leaving 16 bases between. The CDR3 is 16 residues long. Germline lookup yields CDR1 SNHLY and CDR2 FYNNEI. The CDR3 reads CASMRGASFGANVLTF. CDR3 sequence (DNA): TGTGCCAGCATGAGGGGGGCTAGTTTTGGGGCCAACGTCCTGACTTTC.

At least ten counts were recorded for this clonotype. The chain joins TRBV5-1 to TRBJ1-1; D not resolved. Germline loops: CDR1 SGHRS, CDR2 YFSETQ. There are 14 residues in the CDR3. V lost 1 base to trimming and J lost 4 bases, with 11 bases between them. The CDR3 sequence: CASSLQVRGTEAFF. The CDR3, as DNA: TGCGCCAGCAGCTTGCAGGTTCGGGGCACTGAAGCTTTCTTT.

Ten or more counts support this clonotype. This sequence joins TRBV3-1 and TRBJ1-2, with D uncertain. CDR1 is LGHDT and CDR2 is YNNKEL in the germline V gene (reference sequence). Deletions cut 3 bases from V and 7 bases from J, with 9 bases between. The CDR3 covers 12 residues. DNA for the CDR3: TGTGCCAGCAGCCACGGGATCTCTGGCTACACCTTC. Translation gives CASSHGISGYTF. Using reference TRBV3-1 and TRBJ1-2 for the parts outside the CDR3, the full variable domain is DTAVSQTPKYLVTQMGNDKSIKCEQNLGHDTMYWYKQDSKKFLKIMFSYNNKELIINETVPNRFSPKSPDKAHLNLHINSLELGDSAVYFCASSHGISGYTFGSGTRLTVV.

This clonotype was seen only a few times. The chain recombines TRBV28 with TRBJ1-5; 7 positions match TRBD1. Unmatched junction bases numbered 2, after V lost 9 bases and J lost 0 bases. Germline assignment: CDR1 MDHEN and CDR2 SYDVKM. The length of the CDR3 is 13 residues. CDR3 nucleotide sequence: TGTGCCAGTGACAGGGTTAGCAATCAGCCCCAGCATTTT. It translates to CASDRVSNQPQHF.

This clonotype appeared many times. The chain uses TRBV27 and TRBJ1-1; D ambiguous. Germline assignment: CDR1 MNHEY and CDR2 SMNVEV (reference sequence). With 0 bases removed from V and 3 bases from J, the gap between germline ends came to 11 bases. The CDR3 covers 15 residues. Written as DNA, the CDR3 is TGTGCCAGCAGTTTATCGGCCACGATCTACACTGAAGCTTTCTTT. It translates to CASSLSATIYTEAFF.

Many counts were recorded for this clonotype. The rearrangement links TRBV5-1 to TRBJ1-1; 7 bases are shared with TRBD1. With 4 bases clipped from V and 1 base from J, the junction kept 10 bases outside the gene matches. Germline-derived CDR1 and CDR2 are SGHRS and YFSETQ. The CDR3 runs to 16 residues. The CDR3: CASSATGFGGNTEAFF. As DNA, the CDR3 is TGCGCCAGCAGCGCGACAGGGTTTGGCGGGAACACTGAAGCTTTCTTT.

This clonotype was found many times. The CDR3 coding sequence is TGCGCCAGCAGCTTGAGGAGGGGCGGATACGAGCAGTACTTC. It translates to CASSLRRGGYEQYF. The chain is built from TRBV5-1 and TRBJ2-7; D is possibly TRBD2 (6 bases). The V and J ends lost 1 base and 4 bases respectively, with 12 bases between them. Germline loops: CDR1 SGHRS, CDR2 YFSETQ. This CDR3 has 14 residues.

This clonotype was detected ten times or more. The chain employs TRBV12-3 or TRBV12-4 and TRBJ1-4; D uncertain. The CDR3 loop spans 13 amino acids. V was pared by 3 bases and J by 7 bases, with 9 bases between. CDR3 bases: TGTGCCAGCAGTTTCGCCACGGGTGAAAAACTGTTTTTT. It codes for CASSFATGEKLFF.

This clonotype was seen at least ten times. The J gene is TRBJ1-6, the V gene TRBV6-1; D unresolved. Deletions cut 6 bases from V and 0 bases from J, with 15 bases between. This CDR3 region has 17 residues. Germline CDR1 is MNHNS and CDR2 is SASEGT. CDR3 in DNA: TGTGCCAGCAGATTCGTGGCCGAGAGCTCCTATAATTCACCCCTCCACTTT. Protein product: CASRFVAESSYNSPLHF.

This clonotype was seen at least ten times. CDR3 region: CASSPFWAQSSGANVLTF. The CDR3 DNA reads as TGTGCCAGCAGCCCCTTTTGGGCGCAAAGCTCTGGGGCCAACGTCCTGACTTTC. The chain recombines TRBV6-1 with TRBJ2-6, with D hard to call. Trimming pared 6 bases from V and 0 bases from J, leaving 18 bases between. The germline V gene has CDR1 MNHNS and CDR2 SASEGT. This CDR3 region has 18 residues.